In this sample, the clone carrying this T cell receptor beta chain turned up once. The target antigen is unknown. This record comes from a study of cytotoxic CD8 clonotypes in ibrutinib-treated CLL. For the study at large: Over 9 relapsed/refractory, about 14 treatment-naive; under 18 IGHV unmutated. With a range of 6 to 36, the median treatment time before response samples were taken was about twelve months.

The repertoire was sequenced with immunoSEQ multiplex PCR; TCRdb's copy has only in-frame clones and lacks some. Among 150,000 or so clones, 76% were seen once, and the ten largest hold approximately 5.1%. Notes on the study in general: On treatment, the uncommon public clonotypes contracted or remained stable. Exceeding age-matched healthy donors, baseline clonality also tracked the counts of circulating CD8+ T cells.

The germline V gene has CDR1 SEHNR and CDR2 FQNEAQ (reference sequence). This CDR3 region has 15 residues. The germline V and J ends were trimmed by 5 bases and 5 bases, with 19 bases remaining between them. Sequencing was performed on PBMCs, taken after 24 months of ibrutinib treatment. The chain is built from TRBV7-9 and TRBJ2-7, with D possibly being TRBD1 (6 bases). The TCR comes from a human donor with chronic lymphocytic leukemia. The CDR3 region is CASSAHETRGDEQYF. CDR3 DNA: TGTGCCAGCAGCGCTCACGAAACCAGGGGAGACGAGCAGTACTTC.